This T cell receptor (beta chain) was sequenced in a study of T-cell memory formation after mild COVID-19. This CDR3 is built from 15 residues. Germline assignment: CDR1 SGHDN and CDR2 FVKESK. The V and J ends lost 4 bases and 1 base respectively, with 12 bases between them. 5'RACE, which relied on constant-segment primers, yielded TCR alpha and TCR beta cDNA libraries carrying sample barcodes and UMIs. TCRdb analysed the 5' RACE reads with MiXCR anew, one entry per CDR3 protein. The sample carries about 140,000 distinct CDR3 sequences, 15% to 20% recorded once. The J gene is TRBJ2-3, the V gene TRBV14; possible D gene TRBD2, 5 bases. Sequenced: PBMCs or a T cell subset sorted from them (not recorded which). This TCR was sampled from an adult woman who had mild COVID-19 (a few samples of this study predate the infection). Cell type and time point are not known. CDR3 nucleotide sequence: TGTGCCAGCAGCCCCCGGGGAAAGGGCACAGATACGCAGTATTTT. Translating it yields CASSPRGKGTDTQYF.